Below are 25 T cell receptor beta chains sequenced from a single sample in a study of CD8+CD57+ T cells in acquired aplastic anemia. The patients chosen for sequencing had shown expansion of CD8+CD57+ cells (detected by flow cytometry). Profiling that covered TCR beta VDJ and CDR3 relied on genomic DNA as its template. TCRdb re-analysed the reads in MiXCR, keeping a single row per CDR3 protein. The table lists roughly 260,000 distinct CDR3 sequences, more than 40% of them singletons. Sequenced: sorted CD4+, CD8+, or CD8+CD57+ T cells (not recorded which) from PBMCs. These receptors all stem from a human donor with aplastic anemia.

Remarks on this clonotype: A much larger clonotype is one base distant, so this may be a read error. This sequence joins TRBV20-1 and TRBJ2-7, with D possibly matching TRBD1 (5 bases). The V gene's germline CDR1 is DFQATT and CDR2 SNEGSKA (reference sequence). The CDR3 is made up of 14 amino acids. The ends were cut back, 5 bases at V and 0 bases at J, with 14 bases in the middle. CDR3 sequence (DNA): TGCAGTGCTTTTTCAGTACAGGACTCCTACGAGCAGTACTTC. Translated: CSAFSVQDSYEQYF.

This clonotype showed up just a few times. The chain recombines TRBV6-1 with TRBJ2-1; 9 nucleotides match TRBD1. The V gene end was trimmed by 6 bases and the J gene end by 5 bases; junction bases not matched to a gene: 2. The CDR3 length is 13 residues. Germline V gene lookup returns CDR1 MNHNS and CDR2 SASEGT. CDR3 in DNA: TGTGCCAGCAGGCGGACAGGGGACAATGAGCAGTTCTTC. Translation gives CASRRTGDNEQFF.

The chain links TRBV9 to TRBJ1-1; the D is unclear. Trimming pared 3 bases from V and 7 bases from J, leaving 10 bases between. This CDR3 spans 12 amino acids. Germline lookup yields CDR1 SGDLS and CDR2 YYNGEE. The CDR3 loop is CASSGLTDEAFF. CDR3 nucleotide sequence: TGTGCCAGCAGCGGTTTGACCGATGAAGCTTTCTTT.

On this clonotype itself: One end of the junction fails to match germline, which may point to a read error. This chain uses TRBV6-4 with TRBJ2-1; perhaps TRBD2 as D (6 bases). This CDR3 is 14 amino acids long. Germline assignment: CDR1 MRHNA and CDR2 SNTAGT. CDR3 sequence (DNA): TGTGCCAGCAGCGACTACGCCGGGGGTGGCGAGCAGTTCTTC. Translation gives CASSDYAGGGEQFF.

This clonotype was observed many times. The chain recombines TRBV13 with TRBJ2-5; maybe TRBD1 (5 bases). V lost 3 bases and J 1 base, leaving 15 bases between the germline ends. This CDR3 comprises 16 residues. Looked up from germline, CDR1 is PRHDT and CDR2 is FYEKMQ (reference sequence). The CDR3 is CASSFQGSERQETQYF. The CDR3 DNA reads as TGTGCCAGCAGCTTCCAGGGATCCGAGCGCCAAGAGACCCAGTACTTC.

This clonotype was observed at least ten times. The chain couples TRBV7-9 to TRBJ2-6; no firm D call. The ends were cut back, 1 base at V and 1 base at J, with 8 bases in the middle. This CDR3 spans 16 amino acids. The germline V gene has CDR1 SEHNR and CDR2 FQNEAQ (reference sequence). The CDR3 bases are TGTGCCAGCAGCTTAGGGGTAGGTTCTGGGGCCAACGTCCTGACTTTC. Translation gives CASSLGVGSGANVLTF.

This chain uses TRBV19 with TRBJ1-5; D remains unclear. The CDR3 covers 10 residues. Germline values: CDR1 LNHDA, CDR2 SQIVND (reference sequence). Trimming pared 5 bases from V and 14 bases from J, leaving 10 bases between. The CDR3 sequence is CASSWRYEHF. DNA of the CDR3: TGTGCCAGTAGTTGGAGGTACGAGCATTTT.

For this clonotype: Given the absence of the conserved phenylalanine or tryptophan at the CDR3 end, a read error is likely. The chain has TRBV5-1 and TRBJ1-6; no definite D call. The germline CDR1 and CDR2 sequences are SGHRS and YFSETQ. This CDR3 spans 14 amino acids. Trimming left V 4 bases short and J 12 bases short, with 17 bases between. The CDR3 sequence: CASSQHRGDLPLHL. Written as DNA, the CDR3 is TGCGCCAGCAGCCAGCATCGCGGGGATTTACCCCTCCACCTT.

This clonotype occurred many times. V gene TRBV11-2 combines with J gene TRBJ2-1; possible D gene TRBD2, 5 bases. The CDR3 covers 14 residues. From germline, CDR1 is SGHAT and CDR2 FQNNGV. The V end was cut by 1 base, the J end by 7 bases, with 11 bases between. CDR3 residues: CASSLALVDNEQFF. CDR3 nucleotides: TGTGCCAGCAGCTTAGCACTAGTTGATAATGAGCAGTTCTTC.

The chain employs TRBV6-2 or TRBV6-3 and TRBJ1-2; D gene uncertain. The CDR3 is 15 residues long. Trimming left V 6 bases short and J 9 bases short, with 23 bases between. Germline CDR1 is MNHEY and CDR2 is SVGEGT. The CDR3 region has the DNA TGTGCCAGCAGAGGCCCATTTGGCCGCACCTCAAGCTACACCTTC. Residues: CASRGPFGRTSSYTF.

This sequence joins TRBV5-1 and TRBJ1-1; D is unresolved. The CDR3 has 13 residues. Germline CDR1 SGHRS, CDR2 YFSETQ. V shed 1 base and J shed 5 bases, with 9 bases lying between them. CDR3 sequence: CASSLLSRTEAFF. The CDR3 DNA sequence: TGCGCCAGCAGCTTGTTAAGTCGGACTGAAGCTTTCTTT.

The rearrangement uses TRBV7-2 and TRBJ1-1; D is perhaps TRBD1 (5 bases). V was pared by 1 base and J by 9 bases, with 9 bases between. The germline gives CDR1 SGHTA, CDR2 FQGNSA. The CDR3 has 12 amino acids. The CDR3 region is CASSLGQYQAFF. In nucleotides, the CDR3 is TGTGCCAGCAGCTTAGGACAGTACCAAGCTTTCTTT.

On this clonotype itself: A clone one base away is much larger, so this may be a read error. The chain uses TRBV4-1 and TRBJ2-7, with 7 positions matching TRBD1. J was trimmed by 2 bases and V by 2 bases; bases with no gene match: 3. Germline CDR1 and CDR2: MGHRA and YSYEKL. The CDR3 has 14 amino acids. This CDR3 reads CASSQSGTAYEQYF. The CDR3 region has the DNA TGCGCCAGCAGCCAATCGGGGACAGCCTACGAGCAGTACTTC.

This clonotype was counted ten times or more. The rearrangement uses TRBV6-5 and TRBJ2-3; TRBD2 agrees at 8 bases. Per the germline V gene, CDR1 is MNHEY and CDR2 is SVGAGI. The CDR3 has 15 amino acids. The junction had 3 bases not matched to a gene; V was cut back by 0 bases and J by 4 bases. The CDR3 nucleotides read TGTGCCAGCAGTTACTCTCTAGCGGGCGCAGATACGCAGTATTTT. Its translation is CASSYSLAGADTQYF.

This clonotype appeared many times. This chain joins TRBV10-3 and TRBJ2-2; D call uncertain. The CDR3 length is 14 residues. Trimming shortened V by 6 bases and J by 0 bases, and 8 bases separated the two germline ends. Germline V gives CDR1 ENHRY, CDR2 SYGVKD. The CDR3 region has the DNA TGTGCCATCAGGGGGATACCGAACACCGGGGAGCTGTTTTTT. Encoded protein: CAIRGIPNTGELFF.

The chain recombines TRBV5-4 with TRBJ2-7; tentatively, D is TRBD2 (6 bases). Trimming left V 9 bases short and J 7 bases short, with 23 bases between. The CDR3 runs 14 residues. The germline gives CDR1 SGHNT, CDR2 YYREEE (reference sequence). The CDR3 bases are TGTGCCATACCCGGGGAGGAATCCTACAATGAGCAGTACTTC. It translates to CAIPGEESYNEQYF.

This clonotype was counted between two and nine times. V gene TRBV2 combines with J gene TRBJ2-3; D not certain. Germline loops: CDR1 SNHLY, CDR2 FYNNEI. This CDR3 is built from 12 residues. The ends were cut back, 5 bases at V and 4 bases at J, with 7 bases in the middle. CDR3 protein: CASSPTPDTQYF. The DNA of the CDR3 is TGTGCCAGCAGTCCGACACCAGATACGCAGTATTTT.

In this sample, this clonotype turned up many times. The rearrangement uses TRBV15 and TRBJ1-5; D is unclear. Germline V gene sequence: CDR1 LNHNV, CDR2 YYDKDF (reference sequence). V was pared by 3 bases and J by 5 bases, with 8 bases between. CDR3 size: 13 residues. CDR3 nucleotide sequence: TGTGCCACCAGCAGTATATCAGATCAGCCCCAGCATTTT. As protein: CATSSISDQPQHF.

This clonotype was counted between two and nine times. The rearrangement uses TRBV27 and TRBJ2-7; 7 positions match TRBD1. The CDR3 contains 13 residues. Trimming at V came to 5 bases and at J to 3 bases, leaving 4 bases not matched to a gene. Germline V gene lookup returns CDR1 MNHEY and CDR2 SMNVEV (reference sequence). The DNA of the CDR3 is TGTGCCAGCAGTCTGGGACAGAGCTACGAGCAGTACTTC. It encodes CASSLGQSYEQYF.

The chain is built from TRBV7-2 and TRBJ2-7; 7 bases match TRBD2. CDR3 length: 14 residues. V shed 4 bases, J shed 3 bases, and the junction held 6 bases outside the gene matches. From germline, CDR1 is SGHTA and CDR2 FQGNSA. CDR3: CASSWEGPSYEQYF. Here the CDR3 DNA reads TGTGCCAGCAGCTGGGAGGGACCGAGCTACGAGCAGTACTTC.

This clonotype was picked up many times. This chain connects TRBV2 to TRBJ1-5; D unresolved. The V end was cut by 6 bases, the J end by 4 bases, with 16 bases between. Germline-derived CDR1 and CDR2 are SNHLY and FYNNEI. The CDR3 extends over 15 amino acids. CDR3 sequence (DNA): TGTGCCAGCAGGAGGTCGACGACGGGGAATCAGCCCCAGCATTTT. Translation: CASRRSTTGNQPQHF. The variable domain in full, with the rest retrieved from reference TRBV2 and TRBJ1-5, is EPEVTQTPSHQVTQMGQEVILRCVPISNHLYFYWYRQILGQKVEFLVSFYNNEISEKSEIFDDQFSVERPDGSNFTLKIRSTKLEDSAMYFCASRRSTTGNQPQHFGDGTRLSIL.

This clonotype was found many times. The J gene is TRBJ2-7, the V gene TRBV7-6, with 11 bases lining up with TRBD2. Germline CDR1 and CDR2: SGHVS and FNYEAQ. CDR3 size: 15 residues. V lost 3 bases and J lost 2; bases outside the gene matches: 3. CDR3 region: CASSLTSGNPYEQYF. The CDR3 nucleotides are TGTGCCAGCAGCTTGACTAGCGGGAACCCCTACGAGCAGTACTTC. The variable domain in full, with the rest retrieved from reference TRBV7-6 and TRBJ2-7, is GAGVSQSPRYKVTKRGQDVALRCDPISGHVSLYWYRQALGQGPEFLTYFNYEAQQDKSGLPNDRFSAERPEGSISTLTIQRTEQRDSAMYRCASSLTSGNPYEQYFGPGTRLTVT.

This clonotype was picked up a small number of times. The chain links TRBV6-5 to TRBJ2-5; 12 positions match TRBD2. J was trimmed by 4 bases and V by 4 bases; bases with no gene match: 10. CDR1 and CDR2 (germline): MNHEY, SVGAGI. There are 17 residues in the CDR3. The CDR3 sequence: CASSSFGTSGSGETQYF. CDR3 bases: TGTGCCAGCAGTTCCTTCGGGACTAGCGGGTCGGGAGAGACCCAGTACTTC.

This clonotype was observed many times. The V and J genes are TRBV2 and TRBJ2-5; the D is unclear. Trimming took 6 bases from V and 1 from J, leaving 9 bases between them. The CDR3 contains 13 residues. CDR1 SNHLY and CDR2 FYNNEI come from the germline V gene. CDR3 bases: TGTGCCAGCAGCTCCCGGATCCAAGAGACCCAGTACTTC. It codes for CASSSRIQETQYF.

This clonotype is a singleton in its sample. The J gene is TRBJ1-2, the V gene TRBV10-1; D gene ambiguous. This CDR3 is 12 amino acids long. Between the trimmed V and J ends, which lost 3 bases and 6 bases, there was a span of 8 bases. Germline CDR1 reads WNHNN; CDR2 reads SYGVQD (reference sequence). The CDR3 DNA reads TGCGCCAGCAGTGACCCAGTCAATGGCTACACCTTC. It translates to CASSDPVNGYTF.